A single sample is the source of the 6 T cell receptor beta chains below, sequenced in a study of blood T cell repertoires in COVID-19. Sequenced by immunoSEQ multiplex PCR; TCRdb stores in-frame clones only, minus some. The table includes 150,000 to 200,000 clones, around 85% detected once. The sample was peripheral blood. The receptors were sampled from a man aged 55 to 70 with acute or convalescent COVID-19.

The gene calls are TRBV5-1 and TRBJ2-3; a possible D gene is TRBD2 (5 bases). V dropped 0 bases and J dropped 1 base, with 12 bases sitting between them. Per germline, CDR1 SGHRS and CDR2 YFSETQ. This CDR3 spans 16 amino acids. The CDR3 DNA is TGCGCCAGCAGCTTGGGAGGGAGTGGAGGCACAGATACGCAGTATTTT. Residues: CASSLGGSGGTDTQYF.

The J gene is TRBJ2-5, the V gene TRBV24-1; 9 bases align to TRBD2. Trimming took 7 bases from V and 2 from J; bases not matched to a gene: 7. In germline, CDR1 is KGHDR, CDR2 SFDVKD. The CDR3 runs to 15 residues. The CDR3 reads CATSSASGDQETQYF. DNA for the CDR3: TGTGCCACCAGCTCCGCTAGCGGGGATCAAGAGACCCAGTACTTC.

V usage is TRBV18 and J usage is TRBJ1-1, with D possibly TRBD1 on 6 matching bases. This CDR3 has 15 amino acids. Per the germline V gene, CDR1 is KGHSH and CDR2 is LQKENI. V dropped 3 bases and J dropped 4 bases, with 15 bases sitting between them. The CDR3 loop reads CASSPYRVPSTEAFF. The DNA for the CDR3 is TGTGCCAGCTCACCCTACAGGGTCCCGAGCACTGAAGCTTTCTTT.

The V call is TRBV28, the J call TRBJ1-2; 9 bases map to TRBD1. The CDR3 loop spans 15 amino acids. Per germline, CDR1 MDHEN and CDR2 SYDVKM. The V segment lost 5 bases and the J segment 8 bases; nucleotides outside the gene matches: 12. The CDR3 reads CASSPPGQGRYGYTF. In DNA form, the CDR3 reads TGTGCCAGCAGTCCCCCGGGACAGGGAAGGTACGGCTACACCTTC.

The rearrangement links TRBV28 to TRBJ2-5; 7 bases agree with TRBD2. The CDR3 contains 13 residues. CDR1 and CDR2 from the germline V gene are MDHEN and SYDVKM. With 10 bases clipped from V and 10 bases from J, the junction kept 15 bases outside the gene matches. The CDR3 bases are TGTGCCACCGATCGAGGGAGGGTGGGCAACCAGTACTTC. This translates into CATDRGRVGNQYF.

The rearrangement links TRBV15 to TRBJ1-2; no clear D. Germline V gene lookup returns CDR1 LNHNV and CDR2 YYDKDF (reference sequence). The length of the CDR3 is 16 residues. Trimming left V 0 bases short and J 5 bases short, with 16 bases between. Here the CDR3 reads CATSRDGVSGKYGYTF. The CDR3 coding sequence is TGTGCCACCAGCAGAGATGGAGTATCGGGGAAATATGGCTACACCTTC.